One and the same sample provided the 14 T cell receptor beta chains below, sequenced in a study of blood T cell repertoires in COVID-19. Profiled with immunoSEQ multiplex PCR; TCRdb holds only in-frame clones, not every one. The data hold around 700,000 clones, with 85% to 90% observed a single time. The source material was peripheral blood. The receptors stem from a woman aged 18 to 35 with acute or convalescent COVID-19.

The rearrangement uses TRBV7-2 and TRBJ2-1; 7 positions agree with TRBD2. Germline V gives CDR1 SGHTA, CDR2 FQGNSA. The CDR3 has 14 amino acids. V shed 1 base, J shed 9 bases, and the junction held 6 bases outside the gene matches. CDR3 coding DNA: TGTGCCAGCAGCTTAGAGGTGTTAGCGGGTGAGCAGTTCTTC. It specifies CASSLEVLAGEQFF.

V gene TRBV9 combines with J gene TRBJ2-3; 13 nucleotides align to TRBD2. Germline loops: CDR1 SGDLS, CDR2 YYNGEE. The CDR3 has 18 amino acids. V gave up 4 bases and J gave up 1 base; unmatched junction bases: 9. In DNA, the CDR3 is TGTGCCAGCAGCACCCGCGCCGGACTAGCGGGGGGCACAGATACGCAGTATTTT. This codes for CASSTRAGLAGGTDTQYF.

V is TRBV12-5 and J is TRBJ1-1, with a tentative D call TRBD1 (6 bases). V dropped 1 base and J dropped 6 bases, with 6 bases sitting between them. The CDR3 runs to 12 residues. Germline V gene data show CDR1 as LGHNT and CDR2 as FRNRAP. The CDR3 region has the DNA TGTGCTAGTGGTTTGGAGGGGGCTGAAGCTTTCTTT. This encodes CASGLEGAEAFF. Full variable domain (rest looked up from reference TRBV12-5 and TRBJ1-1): DARVTQTPRHKVTEMGQEVTMRCQPILGHNTVFWYRQTMMQGLELLAYFRNRAPLDDSGMPKDRFSAEMPDATLATLKIQPSEPRDSAVYFCASGLEGAEAFFGQGTRLTVV.

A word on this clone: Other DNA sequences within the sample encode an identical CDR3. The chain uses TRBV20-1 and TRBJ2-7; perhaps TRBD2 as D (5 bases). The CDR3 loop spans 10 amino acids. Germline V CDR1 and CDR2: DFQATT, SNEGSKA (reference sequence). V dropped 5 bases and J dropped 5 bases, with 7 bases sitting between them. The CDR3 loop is CSALGDEQYF. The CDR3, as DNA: TGCAGTGCTCTCGGGGACGAGCAGTACTTC.

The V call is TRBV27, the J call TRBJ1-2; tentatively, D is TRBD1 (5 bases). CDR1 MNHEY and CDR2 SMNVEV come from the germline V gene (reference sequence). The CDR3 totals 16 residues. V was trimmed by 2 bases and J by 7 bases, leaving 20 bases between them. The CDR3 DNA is TGTGCCAGCAGTTTAATCTTAGCGGGGGGGGTAGTTGGCTACACCTTC. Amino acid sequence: CASSLILAGGVVGYTF.

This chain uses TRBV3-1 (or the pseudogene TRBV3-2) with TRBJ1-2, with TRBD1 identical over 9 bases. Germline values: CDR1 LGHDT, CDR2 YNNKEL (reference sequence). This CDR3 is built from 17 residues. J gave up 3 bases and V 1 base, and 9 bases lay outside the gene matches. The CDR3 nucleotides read TGTGCCAGCAGCCAAGGGGCAAGGACAGGGGATCACTATGGCTACACCTTC. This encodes CASSQGARTGDHYGYTF.

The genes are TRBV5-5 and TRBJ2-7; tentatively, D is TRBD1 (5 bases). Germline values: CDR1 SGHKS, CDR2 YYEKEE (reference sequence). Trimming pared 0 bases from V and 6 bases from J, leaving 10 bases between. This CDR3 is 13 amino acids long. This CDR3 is CASSLGGRFEQYF. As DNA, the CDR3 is TGTGCCAGCAGCTTGGGGGGCCGATTCGAGCAGTACTTC.

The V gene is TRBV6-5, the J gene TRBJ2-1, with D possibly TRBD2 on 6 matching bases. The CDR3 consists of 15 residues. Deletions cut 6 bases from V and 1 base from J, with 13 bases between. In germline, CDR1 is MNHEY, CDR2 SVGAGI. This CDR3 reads CASSRAGTSYNEQFF. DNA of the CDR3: TGTGCCAGCAGCCGGGCCGGGACTTCCTACAATGAGCAGTTCTTC.

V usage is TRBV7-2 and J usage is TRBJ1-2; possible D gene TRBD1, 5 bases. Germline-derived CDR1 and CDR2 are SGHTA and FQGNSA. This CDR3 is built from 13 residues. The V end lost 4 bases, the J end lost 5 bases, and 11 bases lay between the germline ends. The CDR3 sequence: CASSSLGGYGYTF. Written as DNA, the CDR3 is TGTGCCAGCAGCTCCCTTGGGGGGTATGGCTACACCTTC.

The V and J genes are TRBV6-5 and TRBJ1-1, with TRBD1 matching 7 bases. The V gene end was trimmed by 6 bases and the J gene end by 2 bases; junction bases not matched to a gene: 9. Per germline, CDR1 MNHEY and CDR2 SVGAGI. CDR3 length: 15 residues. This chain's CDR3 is CASRRQGEGNTEAFF. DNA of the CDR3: TGTGCCAGCAGAAGACAGGGTGAGGGTAACACTGAAGCTTTCTTT.

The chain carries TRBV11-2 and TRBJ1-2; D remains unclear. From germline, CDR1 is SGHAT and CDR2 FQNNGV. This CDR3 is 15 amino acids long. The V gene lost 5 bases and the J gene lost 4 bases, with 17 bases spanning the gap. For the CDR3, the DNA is TGTGCCAGCAGCCCCTGGCCCGACGACTTCTATGGCTACACCTTC. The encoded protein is CASSPWPDDFYGYTF.

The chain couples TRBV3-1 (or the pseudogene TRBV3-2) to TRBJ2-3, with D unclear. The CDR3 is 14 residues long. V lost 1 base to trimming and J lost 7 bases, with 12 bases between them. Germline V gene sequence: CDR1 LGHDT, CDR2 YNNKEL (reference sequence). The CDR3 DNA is TGTGCCAGCAGCCAAGCTGCTAGTACGAATACGCAGTATTTT. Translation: CASSQAASTNTQYF.

CDR3 protein: CASSHIGDGSYEQYF. CDR3 sequence (DNA): TGTGCCAGCAGCCATATAGGGGATGGCTCCTACGAGCAGTACTTC. V gene TRBV7-2 combines with J gene TRBJ2-7; maybe TRBD1 (5 bases). The V gene lost 5 bases and the J gene lost 0 bases, with 14 bases spanning the gap. The CDR3 extends over 15 amino acids. Germline values: CDR1 SGHTA, CDR2 FQGNSA.

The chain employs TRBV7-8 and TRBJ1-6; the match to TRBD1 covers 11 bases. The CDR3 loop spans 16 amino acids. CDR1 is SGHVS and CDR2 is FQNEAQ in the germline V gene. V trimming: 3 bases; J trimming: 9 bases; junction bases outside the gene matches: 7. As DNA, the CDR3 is TGTGCCAGCAGCTTCGGACAGGGGGCTCTCCCTTCACCCCTCCACTTT. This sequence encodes CASSFGQGALPSPLHF. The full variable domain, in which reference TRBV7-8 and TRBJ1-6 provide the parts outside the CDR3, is GAGVSQSPRYKVAKRGQDVALRCDPISGHVSLFWYQQALGQGPEFLTYFQNEAQLDKSGLPSDRFFAERPEGSVSTLKIQRTQQEDSAVYLCASSFGQGALPSPLHFGNGTRLTVT.